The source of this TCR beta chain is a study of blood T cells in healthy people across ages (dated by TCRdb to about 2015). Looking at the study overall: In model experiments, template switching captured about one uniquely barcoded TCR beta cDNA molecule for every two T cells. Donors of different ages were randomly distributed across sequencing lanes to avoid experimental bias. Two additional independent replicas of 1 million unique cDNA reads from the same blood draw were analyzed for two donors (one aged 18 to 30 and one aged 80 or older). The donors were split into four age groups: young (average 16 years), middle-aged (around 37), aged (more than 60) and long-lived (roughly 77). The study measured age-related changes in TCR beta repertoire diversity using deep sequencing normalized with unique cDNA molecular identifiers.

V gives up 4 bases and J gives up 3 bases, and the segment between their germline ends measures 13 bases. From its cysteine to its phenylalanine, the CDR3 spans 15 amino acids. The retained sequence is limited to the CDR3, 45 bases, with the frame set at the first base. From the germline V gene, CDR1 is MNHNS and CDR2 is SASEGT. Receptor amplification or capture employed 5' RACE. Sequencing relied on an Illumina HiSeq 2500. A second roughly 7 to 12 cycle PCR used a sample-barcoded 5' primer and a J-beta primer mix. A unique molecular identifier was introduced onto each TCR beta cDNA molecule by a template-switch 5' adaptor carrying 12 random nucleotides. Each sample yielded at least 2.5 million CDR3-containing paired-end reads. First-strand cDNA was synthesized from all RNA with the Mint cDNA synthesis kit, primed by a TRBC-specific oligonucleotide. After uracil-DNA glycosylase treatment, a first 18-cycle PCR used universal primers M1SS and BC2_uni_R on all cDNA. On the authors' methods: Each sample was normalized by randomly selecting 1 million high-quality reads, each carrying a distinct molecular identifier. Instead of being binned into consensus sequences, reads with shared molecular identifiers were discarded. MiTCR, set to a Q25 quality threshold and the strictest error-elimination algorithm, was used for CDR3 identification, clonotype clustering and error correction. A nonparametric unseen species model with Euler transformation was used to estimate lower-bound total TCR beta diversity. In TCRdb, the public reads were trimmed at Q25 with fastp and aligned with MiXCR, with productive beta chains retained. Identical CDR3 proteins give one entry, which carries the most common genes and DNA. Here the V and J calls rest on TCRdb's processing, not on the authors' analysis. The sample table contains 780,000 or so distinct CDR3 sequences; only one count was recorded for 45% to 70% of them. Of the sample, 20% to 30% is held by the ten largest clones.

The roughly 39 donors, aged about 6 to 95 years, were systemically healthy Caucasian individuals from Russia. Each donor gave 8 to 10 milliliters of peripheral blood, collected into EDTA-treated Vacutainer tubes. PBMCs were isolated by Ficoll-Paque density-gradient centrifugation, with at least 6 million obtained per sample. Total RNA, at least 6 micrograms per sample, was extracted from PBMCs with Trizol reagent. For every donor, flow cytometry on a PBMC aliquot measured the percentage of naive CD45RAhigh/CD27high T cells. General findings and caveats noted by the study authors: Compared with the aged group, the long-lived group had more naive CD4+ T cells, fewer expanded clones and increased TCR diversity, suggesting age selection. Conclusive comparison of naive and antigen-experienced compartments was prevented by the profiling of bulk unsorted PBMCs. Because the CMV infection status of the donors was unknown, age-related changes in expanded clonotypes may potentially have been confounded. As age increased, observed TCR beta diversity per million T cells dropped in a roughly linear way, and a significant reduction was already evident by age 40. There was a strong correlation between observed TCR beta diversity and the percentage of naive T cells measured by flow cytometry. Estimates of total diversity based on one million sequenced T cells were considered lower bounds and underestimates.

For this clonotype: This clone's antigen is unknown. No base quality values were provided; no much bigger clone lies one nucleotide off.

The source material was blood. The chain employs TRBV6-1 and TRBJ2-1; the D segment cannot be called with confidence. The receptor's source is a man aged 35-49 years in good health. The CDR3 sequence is CASSGREKVYNEQFF. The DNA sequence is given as TGTGCCAGCAGTGGTAGGGAAAAGGTCTACAATGAGCAGTTCTTC.